The T cell receptor (beta chain) described here comes from a study of response to subunit inactivated influenza vaccine. Study-level results: Few new T cells, the authors suggested, are recruited by each seasonal influenza vaccination.

The sample holds many counts of this clonotype. Its antigen remains unknown. The CDR3 sequence is 13 residues long. Trimming took 1 base from V and 8 from J, leaving 8 bases between them. One entry per CDR3 protein, called by TCRdb with MiXCR from the RT-PCR reads. Among 550,000 to 800,000 distinct CDR3 sequences, around 14% were seen once, and the ten largest hold 11%. The receptor was isolated from a man between 50 and 59 years old who received an inactivated influenza vaccine. Specimen: PBMCs from blood, collected less than 13 days after vaccination. This chain connects TRBV12-3 or TRBV12-4 to TRBJ2-2; no firm D call. The CDR3, as DNA: TGTGCCAGCAGTTTAGTTCTTTCGGGGGAGCTGTTTTTT. As protein: CASSLVLSGELFF.